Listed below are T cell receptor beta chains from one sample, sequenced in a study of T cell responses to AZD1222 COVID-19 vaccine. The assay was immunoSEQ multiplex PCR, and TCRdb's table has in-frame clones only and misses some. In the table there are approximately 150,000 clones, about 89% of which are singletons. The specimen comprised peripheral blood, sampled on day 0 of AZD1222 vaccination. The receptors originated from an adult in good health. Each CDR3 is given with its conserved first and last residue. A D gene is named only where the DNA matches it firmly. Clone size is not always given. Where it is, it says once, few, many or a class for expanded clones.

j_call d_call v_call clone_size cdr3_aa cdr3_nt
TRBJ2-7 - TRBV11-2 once CASSLGGTASYEQYF TGTGCCAGCAGCTTAGGCGGGACAGCCTCCTACGAGCAGTACTTC
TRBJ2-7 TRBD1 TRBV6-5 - CASSLDRGFYEQYF TGTGCCAGCAGTCTCGACAGGGGATTCTACGAGCAGTACTTC
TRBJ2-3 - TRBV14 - CASSQVGRAAGPTDTQYF TGTGCCAGCAGCCAAGTTGGCAGGGCGGCGGGACCCACAGATACGCAGTATTTT
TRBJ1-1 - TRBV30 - CAWGRVTEAFF TGTGCCTGGGGGAGGGTAACTGAAGCTTTCTTT
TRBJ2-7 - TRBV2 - CASSTDTNRVEQYF TGTGCCAGCAGCACAGATACGAATAGGGTGGAGCAGTACTTC
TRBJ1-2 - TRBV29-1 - CSVERGNGYTF TGCAGCGTTGAAAGGGGGAATGGCTACACCTTC
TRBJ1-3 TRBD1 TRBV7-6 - CASSLARTGYSGNTIYF TGTGCCAGCAGCTTAGCCAGGACAGGATACTCTGGAAACACCATATATTTT
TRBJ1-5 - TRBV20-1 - CSASFGGPVAPQHF TGCAGTGCTAGTTTCGGGGGGCCAGTGGCGCCCCAGCATTTT
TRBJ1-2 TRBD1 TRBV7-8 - CASSLADRLGTGSSLDGYTF TGTGCCAGCAGCTTAGCGGACAGATTAGGGACAGGGTCATCGTTGGATGGCTACACCTTC
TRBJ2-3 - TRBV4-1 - CASSLPGRKGADTQYF TGCGCCAGCAGCTTACCGGGAAGGAAGGGCGCAGATACGCAGTATTTT
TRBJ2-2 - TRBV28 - CASSTSPGGGPGELFF TGTGCCAGCAGTACCTCCCCGGGAGGGGGCCCCGGGGAGCTGTTTTTT
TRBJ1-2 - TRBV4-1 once CASSQVRTEYGYTF TGCGCCAGCAGCCAAGTAAGGACAGAATATGGCTACACCTTC
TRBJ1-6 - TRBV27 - CASSPMWGSSYNSPLHF TGTGCCAGCAGCCCCATGTGGGGGAGCTCCTATAATTCACCCCTCCACTTT
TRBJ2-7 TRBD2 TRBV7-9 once CASSQTRGRGSNEQYF TGTGCCAGCAGCCAAACGCGGGGGAGGGGTTCCAACGAGCAGTACTTC
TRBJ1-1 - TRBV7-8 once CASSRLRVGDTEAFF TGTGCCAGCAGCCGTTTACGGGTGGGGGACACTGAAGCTTTCTTT
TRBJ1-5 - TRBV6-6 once CASERGAINQPQHF TGTGCCAGCGAACGGGGGGCGATCAATCAGCCCCAGCATTTT
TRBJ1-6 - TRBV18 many CASSPTGTKDSPLHF TGTGCCAGCTCCCCGACCGGGACGAAGGATTCACCCCTCCACTTT
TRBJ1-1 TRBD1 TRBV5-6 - CASSRGQEGTEAFF TGTGCCAGCAGCAGAGGACAGGAGGGCACTGAAGCTTTCTTT
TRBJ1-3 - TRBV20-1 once CSASLWGAIYF TGCAGTGCTAGTTTGTGGGGGGCCATATATTTT
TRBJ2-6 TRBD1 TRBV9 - CASSENSQQGAGANVLTF TGTGCCAGCAGCGAAAACTCACAACAGGGGGCTGGGGCCAACGTCCTGACTTTC
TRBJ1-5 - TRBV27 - CASTQGPGLNQPQHF TGTGCCAGCACCCAAGGGCCAGGCCTCAATCAGCCCCAGCATTTT
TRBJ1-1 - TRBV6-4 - CASSDSGHSNTEAFF TGTGCCAGCAGTGACTCCGGGCACAGCAACACTGAAGCTTTCTTT
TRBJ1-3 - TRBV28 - CASRSPGHGNTIYF TGTGCCAGCAGGTCCCCGGGTCATGGAAACACCATATATTTT
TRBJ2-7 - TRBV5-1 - CASSLVRDNSYEQYF TGCGCCAGCAGCTTGGTACGGGACAACTCCTACGAGCAGTACTTC
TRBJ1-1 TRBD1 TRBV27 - CASRQGAGVTEAFF TGTGCCAGCAGGCAGGGGGCAGGAGTCACTGAAGCTTTCTTT
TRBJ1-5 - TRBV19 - CASRWQGDYSQPQHF TGTGCCAGTAGGTGGCAGGGTGATTACTCTCAGCCCCAGCATTTT
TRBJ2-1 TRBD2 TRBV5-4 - CASSSGGLADVDEQFF TGTGCCAGCAGCTCCGGGGGACTAGCGGACGTCGATGAGCAGTTCTTC
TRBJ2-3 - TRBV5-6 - CASSLSGAVIRADTQYF TGTGCCAGCAGCTTGTCGGGGGCGGTGATTAGGGCAGATACGCAGTATTTT
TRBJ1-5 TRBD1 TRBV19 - CASSSRQGDQPQHF TGTGCCAGTAGTTCACGACAGGGTGATCAGCCCCAGCATTTT
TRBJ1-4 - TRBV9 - CASSITGATNEKLFF TGTGCCAGCAGCATCACAGGAGCAACTAATGAAAAACTGTTTTTT
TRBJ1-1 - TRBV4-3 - CASSQDFGQEAFF TGCGCCAGCAGCCAAGATTTTGGGCAGGAAGCTTTCTTT
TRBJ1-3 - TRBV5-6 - CASSVNRGISGNTIYF TGTGCCAGCAGCGTGAACCGGGGTATCTCTGGAAACACCATATATTTT
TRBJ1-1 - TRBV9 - CASSAGGGGSTEAFF TGTGCCAGCAGCGCCGGAGGGGGGGGCAGCACTGAAGCTTTCTTT
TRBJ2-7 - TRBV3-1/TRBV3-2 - CASSMGLPNYEQYF TGTGCCAGCAGCATGGGACTTCCTAATTACGAGCAGTACTTC
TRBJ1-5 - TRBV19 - CASSTSMDQPQHF TGTGCCAGTAGTACTAGCATGGATCAGCCCCAGCATTTT
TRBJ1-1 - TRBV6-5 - CASSYGPGTEAFF TGTGCCAGCAGTTACGGACCTGGGACTGAAGCTTTCTTT
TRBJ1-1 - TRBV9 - CASSEPGPKAFF TGTGCCAGCAGCGAGCCGGGACCAAAGGCTTTCTTT
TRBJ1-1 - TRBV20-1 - CSVDSIRAFF TGCAGTGTAGATTCGATAAGAGCTTTCTTT
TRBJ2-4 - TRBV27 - CASSLAKNIQYF TGTGCCAGCAGTCTAGCCAAAAACATTCAGTACTTC
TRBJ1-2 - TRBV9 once CASSVGGGDNPNYGYTF TGTGCCAGCAGCGTCGGCGGAGGGGACAACCCCAACTATGGCTACACCTTC
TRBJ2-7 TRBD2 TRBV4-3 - CASSQAPYWLAGVGDEQYF TGCGCCAGCAGCCAAGCACCATATTGGCTAGCGGGAGTCGGAGACGAGCAGTACTTC